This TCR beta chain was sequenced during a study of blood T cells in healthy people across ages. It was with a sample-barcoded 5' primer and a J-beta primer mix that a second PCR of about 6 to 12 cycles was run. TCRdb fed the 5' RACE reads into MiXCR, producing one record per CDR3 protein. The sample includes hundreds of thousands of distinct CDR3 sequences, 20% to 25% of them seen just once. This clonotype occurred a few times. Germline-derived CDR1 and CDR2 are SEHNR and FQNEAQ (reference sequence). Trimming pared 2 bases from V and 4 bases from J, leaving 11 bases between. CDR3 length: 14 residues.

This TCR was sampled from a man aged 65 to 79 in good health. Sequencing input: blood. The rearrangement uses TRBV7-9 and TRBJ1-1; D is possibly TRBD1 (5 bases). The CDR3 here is CASSLLGAPTEAFF. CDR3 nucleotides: TGTGCCAGCAGCTTACTAGGGGCGCCCACTGAAGCTTTCTTT.